The rows below give T cell receptor beta chains drawn from one sample of a study of T cell repertoires in cytomegalovirus infection. From the reads, TCRdb called clonotypes with MiXCR, one entry per CDR3 protein. The data hold hundreds of thousands of distinct CDR3 sequences, with roughly 30% observed a single time. These TCRs are of unknown antigen specificity. Sequenced here: cultured CD8+ T cells from PBMCs, sampled from culture after CMV antigen stimulation. The source of these receptors is a human donor in good health (CMV status not recorded). Some clones in this sample may be carry-over from other donors' samples. CDR3s include the opening cysteine and the closing phenylalanine or tryptophan. Fields, in order: clone size, J gene, V gene, D gene, CDR3 DNA, CDR3 protein. The D gene is left open where the match is weak. Only part of the rows carry a size: once, few, many, or a class if the clone is expanded.

clone_size: -
j_call: TRBJ1-3
v_call: TRBV9
d_call: TRBD1
cdr3_nt: TGTGCCAGCAGCGTAGAATCGCAATCCATCCCTAACGGTGACAGGGTTTACGGAAACACCATATATTTT
cdr3_aa: CASSVESQSIPNGDRVYGNTIYF

clone_size: -
j_call: TRBJ1-2
v_call: TRBV18
d_call: -
cdr3_nt: TGTGCCAGCCCCCTCCCGTTCGACACTGGTTACACCTTC
cdr3_aa: CASPLPFDTGYTF

clone_size: -
j_call: TRBJ1-5
v_call: TRBV19
d_call: -
cdr3_nt: TGTGCCAGTAGTATCCGATCGGCGGCGAGCAATCAGCCCCAGCATTTT
cdr3_aa: CASSIRSAASNQPQHF

clone_size: many
j_call: TRBJ1-2
v_call: TRBV7-8
d_call: TRBD1
cdr3_nt: TGTGCCAGCAGCCCGACACGGACAGGGGGCTATGGCTACACCTTC
cdr3_aa: CASSPTRTGGYGYTF

clone_size: many
j_call: TRBJ1-1
v_call: TRBV28
d_call: -
cdr3_nt: TGTGCCAGCAGTCACGCCCCGGGAGAAACGATGCGCCTAGTGAACACTGAAGCTTTCTTT
cdr3_aa: CASSHAPGETMRLVNTEAFF

clone_size: -
j_call: TRBJ2-4
v_call: TRBV7-2
d_call: TRBD2
cdr3_nt: TGTGCCAGCAGCGAGACTAGCGGGGGGAGGGACATTCAGTACTTC
cdr3_aa: CASSETSGGRDIQYF

clone_size: few
j_call: TRBJ1-1
v_call: TRBV27
d_call: -
cdr3_nt: TGTGCCAGCAGCCAAAATCCAGGGAGCACTGAAGCTTTCTTT
cdr3_aa: CASSQNPGSTEAFF

clone_size: -
j_call: TRBJ2-2
v_call: TRBV7-9
d_call: -
cdr3_nt: TGTGCCAGCAGCCCCCCGTGGGGGGGCCCCGGGGAGCTGTTTTTT
cdr3_aa: CASSPPWGGPGELFF

clone_size: few
j_call: TRBJ1-6
v_call: TRBV6-5
d_call: -
cdr3_nt: TGTGCCAGCAGTTACTCCGCTTGGAAGAATAATTCACCCCTCCACTTT
cdr3_aa: CASSYSAWKNNSPLHF

clone_size: -
j_call: TRBJ1-4
v_call: TRBV9
d_call: -
cdr3_nt: TGTGCCAGCAGCCCGAGGACTCCACCCGGTGAAAAACTGTTTTTT
cdr3_aa: CASSPRTPPGEKLFF

clone_size: -
j_call: TRBJ2-7
v_call: TRBV19
d_call: -
cdr3_nt: TGTGCCAGTAGTATAAAGATGGGCTACGAGCAGTACTTC
cdr3_aa: CASSIKMGYEQYF

clone_size: few
j_call: TRBJ2-3
v_call: TRBV15
d_call: -
cdr3_nt: TGTGCCACCAGCAGCCACGGACTTCTTACCTCTTACCCCACAGATACGCAGTATTTT
cdr3_aa: CATSSHGLLTSYPTDTQYF

clone_size: -
j_call: TRBJ2-3
v_call: TRBV6-5
d_call: -
cdr3_nt: TGTGCCAGCAGTTACTCGAGACCTGCCCGCACAGATACGCAGTATTTT
cdr3_aa: CASSYSRPARTDTQYF

clone_size: many
j_call: TRBJ1-5
v_call: TRBV4-1
d_call: -
cdr3_nt: TGCGCCAGCAGCCCCCACGGAGGCGATAATCAGCCCCAGCATTTT
cdr3_aa: CASSPHGGDNQPQHF

clone_size: -
j_call: TRBJ2-1
v_call: TRBV7-2
d_call: -
cdr3_nt: TGTGCCAGCAGCTTAGTTTTCTTC
cdr3_aa: CASSLVFF

clone_size: -
j_call: TRBJ2-1
v_call: TRBV7-9
d_call: -
cdr3_nt: TGTGCCAGCAGCACACCCCCGGGACCTGGGAATGAGCAGTTCTTC
cdr3_aa: CASSTPPGPGNEQFF

clone_size: -
j_call: TRBJ2-2
v_call: TRBV15
d_call: -
cdr3_nt: TGTGCCACCAGCAGAACGATTTCCGACACGAACACCGGGGAGCTGTTTTTT
cdr3_aa: CATSRTISDTNTGELFF

clone_size: -
j_call: TRBJ1-1
v_call: TRBV7-9
d_call: -
cdr3_nt: TGTGCCAGCAGCTTAGAGGGGAAGGGGGACACTGAAGCTTTCTTT
cdr3_aa: CASSLEGKGDTEAFF

clone_size: few
j_call: TRBJ2-3
v_call: TRBV12-3/TRBV12-4
d_call: -
cdr3_nt: TGTGCCAGCAGTTTCATGGTGAGCACAGATACGCAGTATTTT
cdr3_aa: CASSFMVSTDTQYF

clone_size: few
j_call: TRBJ1-5
v_call: TRBV5-6
d_call: -
cdr3_nt: TGTGCCAGCAGCCTTGAGGGGGGACAACAGTATCAGCCCCAGCATTTT
cdr3_aa: CASSLEGGQQYQPQHF

clone_size: many
j_call: TRBJ2-2
v_call: TRBV7-8
d_call: TRBD1
cdr3_nt: TGTGCCAGCAGCGCAGGGGACAGGGGGCCACGTATGAAGAAAACCGGGGAGCTGTTTTTT
cdr3_aa: CASSAGDRGPRMKKTGELFF

clone_size: few
j_call: TRBJ1-4
v_call: TRBV6-1
d_call: -
cdr3_nt: TGTGCCAGCAGTGAAGCGGGGCGGAGACTCGCAACTAATGAAAAACTGTTTTTT
cdr3_aa: CASSEAGRRLATNEKLFF

clone_size: -
j_call: TRBJ2-7
v_call: TRBV6-5
d_call: -
cdr3_nt: TGTGCCAGCAGTTACCTGGACGGTTCCTCCTACGAGCAGTACTTC
cdr3_aa: CASSYLDGSSYEQYF

clone_size: -
j_call: TRBJ2-2
v_call: TRBV7-2
d_call: TRBD1
cdr3_nt: TGTGCCAGCAACGACCCGGGACAGGGGTTGAACACCGGGGAGCTGTTTTTT
cdr3_aa: CASNDPGQGLNTGELFF

clone_size: few
j_call: TRBJ1-2
v_call: TRBV5-1
d_call: TRBD1
cdr3_nt: TGCGCCAGCAGCGATACTTTACAGGGGGCTCGGGGCTACACCTTC
cdr3_aa: CASSDTLQGARGYTF

clone_size: -
j_call: TRBJ1-2
v_call: TRBV15
d_call: -
cdr3_nt: TGTGCCACCAGCAGAGATTCAGGGAGTGATGGCTACACCTTC
cdr3_aa: CATSRDSGSDGYTF

clone_size: -
j_call: TRBJ2-1
v_call: TRBV12-5
d_call: -
cdr3_nt: TGTGCTAGTGGTTTCCTGACAGGCATGAGCTCCTACAATGAGCAGTTCTTC
cdr3_aa: CASGFLTGMSSYNEQFF

clone_size: few
j_call: TRBJ2-3
v_call: TRBV12-3/TRBV12-4
d_call: -
cdr3_nt: TGTGCCAGCACTCAATACCATCTAGCTGGTGGGACAGATACGCAGTATTTT
cdr3_aa: CASTQYHLAGGTDTQYF

clone_size: -
j_call: TRBJ1-3
v_call: TRBV10-3
d_call: -
cdr3_nt: TGTGCCATCAGTGACGGGCAGAGCTCTGGAAACACCATATATTTT
cdr3_aa: CAISDGQSSGNTIYF

clone_size: -
j_call: TRBJ2-7
v_call: TRBV27
d_call: -
cdr3_nt: TGTGCCAGCAGCCCACAGGCCTCCTACGAGCAGTACTTC
cdr3_aa: CASSPQASYEQYF

clone_size: -
j_call: TRBJ2-6
v_call: TRBV15
d_call: -
cdr3_nt: TGTGCCACCAGCAGAGCCCGGGGGACACTTCAATATGACTCTGGGGCCAACGTCCTGACTTTC
cdr3_aa: CATSRARGTLQYDSGANVLTF

clone_size: few
j_call: TRBJ2-5
v_call: TRBV28
d_call: TRBD1
cdr3_nt: TGTGCCAGCAGTTCTCGACAGGGGAGAGAGACCCAGTACTTC
cdr3_aa: CASSSRQGRETQYF

clone_size: once
j_call: TRBJ1-1
v_call: TRBV4-3
d_call: -
cdr3_nt: TGCGCCAGCAGCCTCTCCACGGGGGGATTGGACACTGAAGCTTTCTTT
cdr3_aa: CASSLSTGGLDTEAFF

clone_size: few
j_call: TRBJ1-4
v_call: TRBV15
d_call: -
cdr3_nt: TGTGCCACCAGCAGAGATCTGGGCAGTAATGAAAAACTGTTTTTT
cdr3_aa: CATSRDLGSNEKLFF

clone_size: few
j_call: TRBJ2-1
v_call: TRBV28
d_call: -
cdr3_nt: TGTGCCAGCAGATCAAGGGTTTCGGGTTTCGAGCAGTTCTTC
cdr3_aa: CASRSRVSGFEQFF

clone_size: few
j_call: TRBJ2-3
v_call: TRBV4-1
d_call: TRBD2
cdr3_nt: TGCGCCAGCAGCCAGCTAGCGGGGGGCCACACAGATACGCAGTATTTT
cdr3_aa: CASSQLAGGHTDTQYF

clone_size: -
j_call: TRBJ2-1
v_call: TRBV4-2
d_call: TRBD2
cdr3_nt: TGTGCCAGCAGCCCGAGTCCTAGCGGGGTGGCCTACAATGAGCAGTTCTTC
cdr3_aa: CASSPSPSGVAYNEQFF

clone_size: few
j_call: TRBJ1-2
v_call: TRBV2
d_call: TRBD1
cdr3_nt: TGTGCCAGCAGGCCCGGGGACAGCCTTTCTAAGGGCTACACCTTC
cdr3_aa: CASRPGDSLSKGYTF

clone_size: -
j_call: TRBJ2-1
v_call: TRBV6-2/TRBV6-3
d_call: -
cdr3_nt: TGTGCCAGCAGTGAGGGACACCCTGTCTACAATGAGCAGTTCTTC
cdr3_aa: CASSEGHPVYNEQFF

clone_size: few
j_call: TRBJ2-3
v_call: TRBV5-6
d_call: -
cdr3_nt: TGTGCCAGCAGTCCGACCCGGGGACGGCGCACAGATACGCAGTATTTT
cdr3_aa: CASSPTRGRRTDTQYF

clone_size: -
j_call: TRBJ2-1
v_call: TRBV6-5
d_call: TRBD2
cdr3_nt: TGTGCCAGCAGTTCTGTAGCGGGGGGAGAGTCCTACAATGAGCAGTTCTTC
cdr3_aa: CASSSVAGGESYNEQFF

clone_size: -
j_call: TRBJ2-2
v_call: TRBV28
d_call: TRBD2
cdr3_nt: TGTGCCAGCAGTTGGGGACTAGCGGGCTCCACCGGGGAGCTGTTTTTT
cdr3_aa: CASSWGLAGSTGELFF

clone_size: many
j_call: TRBJ2-7
v_call: TRBV29-1
d_call: TRBD2
cdr3_nt: TGCAGTGGAGTGGGGGGGGGAACCTACGAGCAGTACTTC
cdr3_aa: CSGVGGGTYEQYF

clone_size: few
j_call: TRBJ2-7
v_call: TRBV15
d_call: -
cdr3_nt: TGTGCCACCAGCACTGCGGGCCTAGAAGGCTACGAGCAGTACTTC
cdr3_aa: CATSTAGLEGYEQYF

clone_size: few
j_call: TRBJ2-5
v_call: TRBV7-9
d_call: -
cdr3_nt: TGTGCCAGCAGCTCACCGACGGCCGGGGAGACCCAGTACTTC
cdr3_aa: CASSSPTAGETQYF

clone_size: -
j_call: TRBJ2-1
v_call: TRBV12-3/TRBV12-4
d_call: -
cdr3_nt: TGTGCCAGCAGTTTAGCGCCCCGTATGGTAAGGAATGAGCAGTTCTTC
cdr3_aa: CASSLAPRMVRNEQFF

clone_size: -
j_call: TRBJ2-2
v_call: TRBV10-3
d_call: -
cdr3_nt: TGTGCCATCAGTGAGTCTACGGGCACCGGGGAGCTGTTTTTT
cdr3_aa: CAISESTGTGELFF

clone_size: -
j_call: TRBJ1-2
v_call: TRBV29-1
d_call: -
cdr3_nt: TGCAGCGCCGGGGCGTTGGGGGAGAACTATGGCTACACCTTC
cdr3_aa: CSAGALGENYGYTF

clone_size: few
j_call: TRBJ2-2
v_call: TRBV6-5
d_call: -
cdr3_nt: TGTGCCAGCAGTTACGGGACTCCGCGATCTACCGGGGAGCTGTTTTTT
cdr3_aa: CASSYGTPRSTGELFF

clone_size: -
j_call: TRBJ2-4
v_call: TRBV19
d_call: -
cdr3_nt: TGTGCCAGTAGTCCGTTGGGGCAGGGGATCGCCAAAAACATTCAGTACTTC
cdr3_aa: CASSPLGQGIAKNIQYF

clone_size: few
j_call: TRBJ1-2
v_call: TRBV6-2/TRBV6-3
d_call: -
cdr3_nt: TGTGCCAGCGCGCCCGGGACCTCCGGCAGCTATGGCTACACCTTC
cdr3_aa: CASAPGTSGSYGYTF

clone_size: -
j_call: TRBJ2-5
v_call: TRBV6-1
d_call: -
cdr3_nt: TGTGCCAGCAGGAGGGGGGGCCTCCAAGAGACCCAGTACTTC
cdr3_aa: CASRRGGLQETQYF

clone_size: -
j_call: TRBJ2-7
v_call: TRBV5-8
d_call: -
cdr3_nt: TGTGCCAGCAACTTTCAGGGTTCCTACGAGCAGTACTTC
cdr3_aa: CASNFQGSYEQYF